Listed below are T cell receptor beta chains from one sample, sequenced in a study of blood T cells in healthy people across ages. TCRdb passed the 5' RACE reads through MiXCR, listing each CDR3 protein once. The sample shows around 1.7 million distinct CDR3 sequences, roughly 27% of them seen only once. The sample taken for sequencing was blood. The receptor set was obtained from a woman younger than 45 in good health. The CDR3 runs from the conserved cysteine through the conserved F or W. The D gene is left open where the match is weak. Size is stated for part of the rows, as once, few or many counts, or as a class when the clone is expanded.

d_gene | j_gene | abundance | v_gene | CDR3nt | CDR3aa
- | TRBJ2-1 | many | TRBV10-2 | TGCGCCAGCGGGGATGGCAATGAGCAGTTCTTC | CASGDGNEQFF
- | TRBJ1-2 | many | TRBV27 | TGTGCCAGCAGTTTATCGTACACTATGTATGGCTACACCTTC | CASSLSYTMYGYTF
- | TRBJ2-7 | - | TRBV25-1 | TGTGCCACTAGGGCGGGGTCTTTACGGGAGCAGTACTTC | CATRAGSLREQYF
- | TRBJ2-7 | - | TRBV5-5 | TGTGCCAGCACCTTAGGTATAGGGTCCTACGAGCAGTACTTC | CASTLGIGSYEQYF
- | TRBJ2-5 | once | TRBV5-1 | TGCGCCAGCAGCTTTCGACATCCTTATAGGAATGAGCAGTACTTC | CASSFRHPYRNEQYF
- | TRBJ2-1 | few | TRBV20-1 | TGCAGTGCTAGAGTTCCCTACGGCTACAATGAGCAGTTCTTC | CSARVPYGYNEQFF
TRBD2 | TRBJ2-1 | few | TRBV7-2 | TGTGCCAGCAGCTTAGTTAGCGGGGGACGGTTGGGGAATGAGCAGTTCTTC | CASSLVSGGRLGNEQFF
- | TRBJ2-3 | - | TRBV5-5 | TGTGCCAGCAGCTATTTTAGCGGCAGCACAGATACGCAGTATTTT | CASSYFSGSTDTQYF
TRBD2 | TRBJ2-1 | - | TRBV5-1 | TGCGCCAGCAGCCCGACTAGCGGGAGTTTGGAGCAGTTCTTC | CASSPTSGSLEQFF
- | TRBJ2-1 | many | TRBV5-1 | TGCGCCAGCAGCTTTTCAGCGGGTAATGAGCAGTTCTTC | CASSFSAGNEQFF
TRBD2 | TRBJ2-7 | - | TRBV30 | TGTGCCTCCGGGACTACCTTATACGAGCAGTACTTC | CASGTTLYEQYF
- | TRBJ2-5 | - | TRBV9 | TGTGCCAGCAGCGGGGGGTACGAGACCCAGTACTTC | CASSGGYETQYF
- | TRBJ2-7 | many | TRBV7-9 | TGTGCCAGCAGCTACAGTCGGAACGGACCCTACGAGCAGTACTTC | CASSYSRNGPYEQYF
TRBD2 | TRBJ2-1 | once | TRBV5-6 | TGTGCCAGCAGCTTCGGGCGGGGGGCAGAAAATGAGCAGTTCTTC | CASSFGRGAENEQFF
TRBD2 | TRBJ2-1 | many | TRBV7-2 | TGTGCCAGCAGCACCCGATCTAGCGGGACGGATGAGCAGTTCTTC | CASSTRSSGTDEQFF
TRBD2 | TRBJ2-3 | few | TRBV4-3 | TGCGCCAGCAGCCAACGTACGGGAGGATTCATAGATACGCAGTATTTT | CASSQRTGGFIDTQYF
TRBD1 | TRBJ2-1 | few | TRBV4-2 | TGTGCCAGCAGCCGGGGACAGGAAATTTCCTACAATGAGCAGTTCTTC | CASSRGQEISYNEQFF
- | TRBJ2-5 | - | TRBV27 | TGTGCCAGCAGTCCCACCAACCGGAGGCAAGAGACCCAGTACTTC | CASSPTNRRQETQYF
- | TRBJ2-3 | many | TRBV10-3 | TGTGCCATCAGTGAGCCAGGGGCGGATACGCAGTATTTT | CAISEPGADTQYF
- | TRBJ2-4 | - | TRBV12-3/TRBV12-4 | TGTGCCAGCAGTCTGGGGTCATACATTCAGTACTTC | CASSLGSYIQYF
TRBD2 | TRBJ2-1 | - | TRBV7-9 | TGTGCCAGCAGCCCCGGACTAGCGGTACTTAATGAGCAGTTCTTC | CASSPGLAVLNEQFF
- | TRBJ1-1 | few | TRBV6-2/TRBV6-3 | TGTGCCAGCGGTAGTGAAATGAACACTGTAGCTTTCTTT | CASGSEMNTVAFF
TRBD2 | TRBJ2-1 | - | TRBV6-2/TRBV6-3 | TGTGCCAGCAGTTACTCGGCTGGACTAGCGGAAATCCAAGAGACCCAGTTCTTC | CASSYSAGLAEIQETQFF